Following are 2 T cell receptor beta chains from one sample sequenced in a study of T cell responses to AZD1222 COVID-19 vaccine. Sequencing was performed with immunoSEQ multiplex PCR; in TCRdb, only in-frame clones are kept and a portion is missing. In the table there are 150,000 to 200,000 clones, 94% of which are singletons. The sequencing used peripheral blood, collected on day 0 of AZD1222 vaccination. These TCRs come from an adult in good health.

The chain couples TRBV19 to TRBJ1-5; the D is unclear. Germline V gene sequence: CDR1 LNHDA, CDR2 SQIVND (reference sequence). The V gene lost 3 bases and the J gene lost 7 bases, with 13 bases spanning the gap. This CDR3 contains 14 residues. This chain's CDR3 is CASSMMGTQQPQHF. The CDR3 DNA reads as TGTGCCAGTAGTATGATGGGCACCCAACAGCCCCAGCATTTT.

The chain is built from TRBV13 and TRBJ1-2; D unclear. The V gene lost 1 base and the J gene lost 5 bases, with 8 bases spanning the gap. This CDR3 has 13 residues. Germline loops: CDR1 PRHDT, CDR2 FYEKMQ (reference sequence). In DNA form, the CDR3 reads TGTGCCAGCAGCTTAGCGGGTTATTATGGCTACACCTTC. Translating gives CASSLAGYYGYTF.